One and the same sample provided the 5 T cell receptor beta chains below, sequenced in a study of blood T cell repertoires in COVID-19. TCRdb's table, derived via immunoSEQ multiplex PCR, lists solely in-frame clones and lacks some. The sample carries roughly 140,000 clones, 80% to 90% recorded once. Sequences were obtained from peripheral blood. Every receptor here comes from a woman aged 45 to 65 with acute or convalescent COVID-19.

V is TRBV29-1 and J is TRBJ2-1; perhaps TRBD1 as D (6 bases). Germline V gene data show CDR1 as SQVTM and CDR2 as ANQGSEA. Trimming pared 0 bases from V and 6 bases from J, leaving 24 bases between. The CDR3 is 18 residues long. The CDR3 nucleotides read TGCAGCGTTGAAGATGGCCAGGCCGTCCACCAGGGGCTCAATGAGCAGTTCTTC. Translating gives CSVEDGQAVHQGLNEQFF.

The genes are TRBV4-1 and TRBJ2-3; D is perhaps TRBD2 (7 bases). Trimming cost V 4 bases and J 2 bases, with 22 bases left between them. Germline assignment: CDR1 MGHRA and CDR2 YSYEKL. The CDR3 loop spans 18 amino acids. DNA for the CDR3: TGCGCCAGCAGCCGATCCTTCGGGGCGGGGGCCCACACAGATACGCAGTATTTT. This codes for CASSRSFGAGAHTDTQYF.

The chain employs TRBV29-1 and TRBJ2-1, with 7 positions matching TRBD2. V was clipped by 2 bases and J by 3 bases; unmatched bases: 16. Germline V gene data show CDR1 as SQVTM and CDR2 as ANQGSEA. This CDR3 is 18 amino acids long. CDR3 bases: TGCAGCGTTGAAAACGGAAGCGGGACCTACGCCCTCTACAATGAGCAGTTCTTC. Protein: CSVENGSGTYALYNEQFF.

V and J are TRBV11-2 and TRBJ2-3; 8 bases agree with TRBD2. Per germline, CDR1 SGHAT and CDR2 FQNNGV. The junction had 5 bases not matched to a gene; V was cut back by 1 base and J by 2 bases. The CDR3 has 16 amino acids. As DNA, the CDR3 is TGTGCCAGCAGCTTAGGGGTAGCGGGAATCACAGATACGCAGTATTTT. This sequence encodes CASSLGVAGITDTQYF.

This clone was counted only a few times. The J gene is TRBJ1-5, the V gene TRBV11-2, with 7 positions matching TRBD1. J was trimmed by 5 bases and V by 3 bases; bases with no gene match: 1. This CDR3 spans 13 amino acids. Germline loops: CDR1 SGHAT, CDR2 FQNNGV. The CDR3 spells CASSFDRDQPQHF. The CDR3 DNA reads TGTGCCAGCAGCTTCGACAGGGATCAGCCCCAGCATTTT.